This T cell receptor (beta chain) was captured by sequencing in a study of T cell responses to AZD1222 COVID-19 vaccine listed by TCRdb under 2021. About the investigation overall: AZD1222 recipients with second doses at about 4 weeks or about 12 weeks were pooled, because spike-specific TCR depth and breadth did not differ between schedules. TCR sequencing was performed for 230 to 250 trial participants, of whom approximately 200 were given two doses of AZD1222 and around 25 were given two doses of MenACWY control vaccine. Trial participants were enrolled by age into subgroups of 18-55, 56-69 and 70-plus years, and roughly 160, 29 and 62 TCR-sequenced participants, respectively, were included in these subgroups. What the authors observed across the whole study: Conclusions about previously exposed vaccinees are limited, since just six or seven AZD1222 recipients were seropositive for SARS-CoV-2 at baseline. Most participants were white British and females outnumbered males, and the authors suggested that clonal diversity may have been underestimated. In the small 56-69-year group, the increase in depth fell short of significance, most likely because of low power. After two AZD1222 doses, spike-specific TCR breadth and depth were significantly higher than at day 0 and than in MenACWY recipients. The whole spike protein was spanned by vaccine-associated CD4 TCRs, and dominant responses were seen in regions 160-218 and 743-854. Nearly half of unique spike-specific TCRs reportedly recognized epitopes outside regions mutated in the B.1.351 and B.1.1.7 variants. Because no day 14 peak-response samples were available, repertoires were characterized only after the peak T cell response.

V drops 5 bases and J drops 6 bases, leaving 19 bases in between. Its CDR3 holds 15 amino acids, cysteine through phenylalanine. Of the read, only the CDR3 DNA is kept; its 45 bases are in frame from base 1. According to the germline V gene (reference sequence), CDR1 reads LGHDT and CDR2 reads YNNKEL. The CDR3 regions of human TCRbeta chains were analyzed by immunosequencing. Per the authors' processing: Repertoire TCRs were matched against a reference library of SARS-CoV-2-specific TCRs generated with the MIRA antigen-specificity platform. Breadth was defined as the fraction of unique TCRs that were SARS-CoV-2-associated. Depth was defined as the fraction of total T cells that were SARS-CoV-2-associated. Using the MIRA data, each spike-specific TCR was mapped to the spike region that the TCR reacts to and placed in a CD4 or CD8 class. Log10-transformed breadth and depth values were compared by one-way ANOVA with Sidak's multiple comparisons tests. As stored in TCRdb, this immuneACCESS dataset retains in-frame rearrangements with V and J assigned. A fraction of the clones does not appear; measured against another copy, unresolved V genes explain less than half of the discrepancy, and the remainder lacks a known reason. The DNA gave D and trimming, while V, J and clone size come from that table. Across this sample there are 95,000 to 100,000 clones, with about 89% seen only once. 1.5% to 2% of the sample rests with the top ten.

Explained via the paper, the time point label denotes: baseline before first vaccination. The vaccinee samples were drawn from two UK trials, COV001 and COV002, one of which was a single-blind randomized controlled phase 2/3 trial testing AZD1222 (ChAdOx1 nCoV-19) in healthy adults. For TCRbeta chain sequencing, PBMC samples from trial participants were taken at day 0 and at day 28 after the second dose. The table lists this clone with a count of one. Its antigen has not been determined. No quality values exist for individual bases; no much larger clone is one base distant. The rearrangement joined TRBV3-1 (or the pseudogene TRBV3-2) to TRBJ1-1, with no reliable assignment of the D segment. The specimen was peripheral blood, collected on day 0 of AZD1222 vaccination. The TCR sequence derives from an adult in good health. The nucleotide sequence is given as TGTGCCAGCAGCATCCGTAAGGGTTCGGTGCCTGAAGCTTTCTTT. Its amino acids are CASSIRKGSVPEAFF.